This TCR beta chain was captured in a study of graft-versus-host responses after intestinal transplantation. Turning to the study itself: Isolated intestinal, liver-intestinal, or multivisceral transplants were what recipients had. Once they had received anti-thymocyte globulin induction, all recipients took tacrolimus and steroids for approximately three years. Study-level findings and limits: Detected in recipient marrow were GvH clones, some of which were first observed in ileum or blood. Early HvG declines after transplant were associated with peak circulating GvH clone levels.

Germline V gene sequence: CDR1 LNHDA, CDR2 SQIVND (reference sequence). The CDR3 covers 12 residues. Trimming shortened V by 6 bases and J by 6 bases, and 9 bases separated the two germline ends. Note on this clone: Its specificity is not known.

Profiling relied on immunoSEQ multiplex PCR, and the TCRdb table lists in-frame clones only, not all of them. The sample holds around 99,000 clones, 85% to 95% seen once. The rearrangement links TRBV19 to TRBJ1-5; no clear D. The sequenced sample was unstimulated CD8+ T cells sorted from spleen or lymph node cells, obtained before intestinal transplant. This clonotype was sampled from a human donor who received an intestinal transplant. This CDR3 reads CASSTAAQPQHF. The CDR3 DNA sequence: TGTGCCAGTAGCACGGCGGCTCAGCCCCAGCATTTT.